The clone carrying this T cell receptor (beta chain) was counted a single time. Profiling relied on immunoSEQ multiplex PCR, and the TCRdb table lists in-frame clones only, not all of them. In the table there are approximately 170,000 clones, approximately 77% of which are singletons. The entry originates in a study of blood T cell repertoires in COVID-19. Study-level information: The United States, Italy and Spain provided the acute and convalescent COVID-19 samples.

The sequencing sample was made of peripheral blood. The sequence was obtained from a woman older than 75 with active or convalescent COVID-19.

CDR3 region: CASSLGRGYSGANVLTF. The CDR3 DNA follows: TGTGCCAGCAGCTTGGGCAGGGGCTACTCTGGGGCCAACGTCCTGACTTTC. This chain joins TRBV7-2 and TRBJ2-6; the D gene is possibly TRBD1 (6 bases). This CDR3 contains 17 residues. Trimming left V 3 bases short and J 0 bases short, with 12 bases between. The V gene's germline CDR1 is SGHTA and CDR2 FQGNSA. Complete variable domain (other parts from reference TRBV7-2 and TRBJ2-6): GAGVSQSPSNKVTEKGKDVELRCDPISGHTALYWYRQSLGQGLEFLIYFQGNSAPDKSGLPSDRFSAERTGGSVSTLTIQRTQQEDSAVYLCASSLGRGYSGANVLTFGAGSRLTVL.